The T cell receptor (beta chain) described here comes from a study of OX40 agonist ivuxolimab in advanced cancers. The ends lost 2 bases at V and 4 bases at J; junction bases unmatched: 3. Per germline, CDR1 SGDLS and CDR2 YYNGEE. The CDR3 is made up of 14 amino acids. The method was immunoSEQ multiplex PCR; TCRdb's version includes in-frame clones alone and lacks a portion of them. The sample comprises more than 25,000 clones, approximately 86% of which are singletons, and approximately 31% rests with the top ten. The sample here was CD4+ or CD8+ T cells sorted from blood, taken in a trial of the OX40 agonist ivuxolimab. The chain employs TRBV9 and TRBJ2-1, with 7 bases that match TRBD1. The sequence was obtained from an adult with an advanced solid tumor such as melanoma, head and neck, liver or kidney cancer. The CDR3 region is CASSVNRGYNEQFF. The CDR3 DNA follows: TGTGCCAGCAGCGTCAACAGGGGTTACAATGAGCAGTTCTTC.